Presented here are 28 T cell receptor beta chains from one specimen sequenced in a study of PD-1 blockade in classical Hodgkin lymphoma. Every patient experienced relapse after autologous stem cell transplantation, and brentuximab vedotin exposure varied. CD4+ T cells were purified from thawed PBMCs by negative selection. Sequencing was performed with immunoSEQ multiplex PCR; in TCRdb, only in-frame clones are kept and a portion is missing. The data show roughly 7,500 clones, 80% seen once. The specimen comprised CD4+ T cells from blood, sampled at baseline. Every receptor here comes from a human donor with classical Hodgkin lymphoma.

The table lists this clone with a few counts. The chain links TRBV19 to TRBJ1-1; D is unclear. Looked up from germline, CDR1 is LNHDA and CDR2 is SQIVND (reference sequence). V was shortened by 5 bases and J by 7 bases, with 5 bases between the two germline ends. This CDR3 region has 10 residues. The CDR3 protein is CASSSNEAFF. The CDR3 nucleotides read TGTGCCAGTAGTTCAAATGAAGCTTTCTTT.

This clone has only one observation. The chain uses TRBV28 and TRBJ2-1; 13 bases line up with TRBD2. The CDR3 has 14 residues. With V trimmed by 5 bases and J by 7 bases, 2 bases remained unmatched. From germline, CDR1 is MDHEN and CDR2 SYDVKM. DNA of the CDR3: TGTGCCAGCAGTGGACTAGCGGGAGTTAATGAGCAGTTCTTC. Amino acids: CASSGLAGVNEQFF.

This clone occurred a few times. As DNA, the CDR3 is TGTGCCAGCAGTGAACTGTCTAGCGGGGTCTACGAGCAGTACTTC. It encodes CASSELSSGVYEQYF. The J gene is TRBJ2-7, the V gene TRBV6-1; 9 bases align to TRBD2. Unmatched junction bases numbered 5, after V lost 2 bases and J lost 3 bases. CDR3 length equals 15 residues. The V gene's germline CDR1 is MNHNS and CDR2 SASEGT.

The chain couples TRBV5-6 to TRBJ2-7; no reliable D call. Germline CDR1 and CDR2: SGHDT and YYEEEE. This CDR3 comprises 11 residues. With 2 bases removed from V and 7 bases from J, the gap between germline ends came to 7 bases. The CDR3, as DNA: TGTGCCAGCAGCTTTTCGGATGAGCAGTACTTC. Encoded protein: CASSFSDEQYF.

This chain connects TRBV7-9 to TRBJ1-2; 9 positions match TRBD1. Trimming removed 4 bases from V and 3 bases from J; junction bases left unmatched: 6. There are 15 residues in the CDR3. Germline-derived CDR1 and CDR2 are SEHNR and FQNEAQ (reference sequence). The CDR3 coding sequence is TGTGCCAGCAGCTCGGACAGGGGCTATGACTATGGCTACACCTTC. Translating gives CASSSDRGYDYGYTF.

This clone was detected once. The rearrangement uses TRBV7-6 and TRBJ2-1; TRBD2 might be the D (6 bases). V was shortened by 1 base and J by 4 bases, with 14 bases between the two germline ends. The CDR3 covers 16 residues. Germline CDR1 SGHVS, CDR2 FNYEAQ. For the CDR3, the DNA is TGTGCCAGCAGCTTAGGCCAGCGGGTGGGGTACAATGAGCAGTTCTTC. This gives the protein CASSLGQRVGYNEQFF.

The chain uses TRBV2 and TRBJ1-2, with D uncertain. With 5 bases removed from V and 4 bases from J, the gap between germline ends came to 8 bases. The CDR3 runs 12 residues. CDR1 is SNHLY, CDR2 FYNNEI, per germline. The CDR3 bases are TGTGCCAGCAGTCGGAGCGGCTATGGCTACACCTTC. The encoded protein is CASSRSGYGYTF.

The chain combines TRBV5-6 with TRBJ2-7, with 8 bases aligning to TRBD1. Losses at the gene ends were 2 bases for V and 3 bases for J; bases not matched to a gene: 10. This CDR3 is 16 amino acids long. The germline CDR1 and CDR2 sequences are SGHDT and YYEEEE. CDR3 sequence (DNA): TGTGCCAGCAGCTTCCGGGGACAGGCGAAAATCTACGAGCAGTACTTC. Its translation is CASSFRGQAKIYEQYF. Variable domain in full (rest from reference TRBV5-6 and TRBJ2-7): DAGVTQSPTHLIKTRGQQVTLRCSPKSGHDTVSWYQQALGQGPQFIFQYYEEEERQRGNFPDRFSGHQFPNYSSELNVNALLLGDSALYLCASSFRGQAKIYEQYFGPGTRLTVT.

The V gene is TRBV12-5, the J gene TRBJ2-7; TRBD1 matches at 8 bases. Unmatched junction bases numbered 3, after V lost 4 bases and J lost 4 bases. The CDR3 is made up of 13 amino acids. Germline CDR1 is LGHNT and CDR2 is FRNRAP. The CDR3 nucleotides read TGTGCTAGTGGTTCGGACAGGGCATACGAGCAGTACTTC. Encoded protein: CASGSDRAYEQYF. The full variable domain, in which reference TRBV12-5 and TRBJ2-7 provide the parts outside the CDR3, is DARVTQTPRHKVTEMGQEVTMRCQPILGHNTVFWYRQTMMQGLELLAYFRNRAPLDDSGMPKDRFSAEMPDATLATLKIQPSEPRDSAVYFCASGSDRAYEQYFGPGTRLTVT.

The V gene is TRBV14, the J gene TRBJ2-2; 7 nucleotides line up with TRBD1. V dropped 5 bases and J dropped 6; count of bases not matched to a gene: 9. CDR1 SGHDN and CDR2 FVKESK come from the germline V gene. This CDR3 is built from 15 residues. The CDR3 region has the DNA TGTGCCAGCAGCAGGACAGGCTTGGTTGCCGGGGAGCTGTTTTTT. Amino acids: CASSRTGLVAGELFF.

V and J are TRBV28 and TRBJ2-7, with D hard to call. Germline V lookup: CDR1 MDHEN, CDR2 SYDVKM. CDR3 size: 11 residues. V was shortened by 6 bases and J by 4 bases, with 7 bases between the two germline ends. The CDR3 loop reads CASSLQYEQYF. For the CDR3, the DNA is TGTGCCAGCAGCCTCCAATACGAGCAGTACTTC.

V gene TRBV10-3 combines with J gene TRBJ2-3; TRBD2 is a possible D gene (5 bases). This CDR3 has 13 residues. CDR1 is ENHRY and CDR2 is SYGVKD in the germline V gene. V shed 4 bases and J shed 3 bases, with 8 bases lying between them. CDR3 DNA: TGTGCCATCAGTGCGCTAGCAACAGATACGCAGTATTTT. Translating gives CAISALATDTQYF.

Relative to its sample, this clone is medium-sized. The CDR3 DNA follows: TGTGCCAGCAGCGTAGATCTAGCGGGAGTCTACGAGCAGTACTTC. This sequence encodes CASSVDLAGVYEQYF. The chain joins TRBV9 to TRBJ2-7; TRBD2 matches at 10 bases. V shed 0 bases, J shed 3 bases, and the junction held 3 bases outside the gene matches. The CDR3 consists of 15 residues. In germline, CDR1 is SGDLS, CDR2 YYNGEE.

This chain uses TRBV5-1 with TRBJ1-1, with D unclear. Trimming pared 4 bases from V and 6 bases from J, leaving 16 bases between. Germline V gene data show CDR1 as SGHRS and CDR2 as YFSETQ. The CDR3 runs 14 residues. CDR3: CASSNRTYGAEAFF. CDR3 DNA: TGCGCCAGCAGCAACCGGACGTATGGGGCTGAAGCTTTCTTT.

This chain links TRBV11-2 with TRBJ2-1; D gene ambiguous. Germline V lookup: CDR1 SGHAT, CDR2 FQNNGV. This CDR3 comprises 12 residues. Deletions cut 6 bases from V and 7 bases from J, with 10 bases between. CDR3 region: CASSSQRNEQFF. The CDR3 DNA is TGTGCCAGCAGTTCACAGAGGAATGAGCAGTTCTTC. Supplemented by reference TRBV11-2 and TRBJ2-1, the full variable domain reads EAGVAQSPRYKIIEKRQSVAFWCNPISGHATLYWYQQILGQGPKLLIQFQNNGVVDDSQLPKDRFSAERLKGVDSTLKIQPAKLEDSAVYLCASSSQRNEQFFGPGTRLTVL.

In this sample, this clone turned up a few times. The J gene is TRBJ1-2, the V gene TRBV6-6; D not resolved. Germline CDR1 and CDR2: MNHNY and SVGAGI (reference sequence). This CDR3 contains 12 residues. The V gene lost 0 bases and the J gene lost 7 bases, with 6 bases spanning the gap. The CDR3 region is CASSYSTVGYTF. CDR3 nucleotides: TGTGCCAGCAGTTACTCTACAGTTGGCTACACCTTC.

J is TRBJ2-2 and V is TRBV15, with TRBD1 matching over 9 bases. The V segment lost 5 bases and the J segment 3 bases; nucleotides outside the gene matches: 7. This CDR3 contains 16 residues. CDR1 is LNHNV, CDR2 YYDKDF, per germline (reference sequence). CDR3: CATSDGGTGYTGELFF. The CDR3 coding sequence is TGTGCCACCAGCGATGGGGGGACAGGGTACACCGGGGAGCTGTTTTTT. Full variable domain (remainder filled in from reference TRBV15 and TRBJ2-2): DAMVIQNPRYQVTQFGKPVTLSCSQTLNHNVMYWYQQKSSQAPKLLFHYYDKDFNNEADTPDNFQSRRPNTSFCFLDIRSPGLGDTAMYLCATSDGGTGYTGELFFGEGSRLTVL.

The chain uses TRBV5-1 and TRBJ2-5; 7 nucleotides agree with TRBD2. The CDR3 covers 14 residues. Germline CDR1 and CDR2: SGHRS and YFSETQ. V lost 2 bases to trimming and J lost 4 bases; unmatched junction nucleotides: 5. Here the CDR3 reads CASSFGLAGETQYF. CDR3 DNA: TGCGCCAGCAGCTTCGGGTTAGCGGGAGAGACCCAGTACTTC.

This clone has only one observation. The V gene is TRBV28, the J gene TRBJ2-7; 10 positions agree with TRBD1. The CDR3 sequence is 17 residues long. Trimming removed 6 bases from V and 3 bases from J; junction bases left unmatched: 14. Germline V lookup: CDR1 MDHEN, CDR2 SYDVKM. The CDR3 here is CASRPGQGFSASYEQYF. The CDR3 DNA reads TGTGCCAGCAGGCCGGGACAGGGGTTTTCGGCCAGCTACGAGCAGTACTTC.

This clone was picked up a small number of times. The rearrangement uses TRBV6-5 and TRBJ1-1, with a weak D call TRBD1 (6 bases). Germline CDR1 is MNHEY and CDR2 is SVGAGI. The V gene lost 3 bases and the J gene lost 3 bases, with 14 bases spanning the gap. The CDR3 runs 15 residues. As DNA, the CDR3 is TGTGCCAGCAGTTATAGGGGGGTAGTGGACACTGAAGCTTTCTTT. It codes for CASSYRGVVDTEAFF.

This chain connects TRBV9 to TRBJ2-1; D gene uncertain. Trimming pared 2 bases from V and 2 bases from J, leaving 11 bases between. Germline CDR1 reads SGDLS; CDR2 reads YYNGEE. There are 15 residues in the CDR3. The CDR3 loop reads CASSVKLVAYNEQFF. CDR3 bases: TGTGCCAGCAGCGTCAAATTAGTGGCCTACAATGAGCAGTTCTTC. Full variable domain (outside the CDR3, taken from reference TRBV9 and TRBJ2-1): DSGVTQTPKHLITATGQRVTLRCSPRSGDLSVYWYQQSLDQGLQFLIQYYNGEERAKGNILERFSAQQFPDLHSELNLSSLELGDSALYFCASSVKLVAYNEQFFGPGTRLTVL.

In this sample, this clone turned up a few times. The gene calls are TRBV4-1 and TRBJ1-5; TRBD1 matches 11 bases. With V trimmed by 2 bases and J by 7 bases, 13 bases remained unmatched. CDR3 length equals 18 residues. CDR1 is MGHRA, CDR2 YSYEKL, per germline. CDR3 nucleotide sequence: TGCGCCAGCAGCCAAACTTCAAAAGGGACAGGGGGACAACAGCCCCAGCATTTT. As protein: CASSQTSKGTGGQQPQHF.

The V and J genes are TRBV5-1 and TRBJ2-3; TRBD2 matches 11 bases. The germline V gene has CDR1 SGHRS and CDR2 YFSETQ. Germline trimming cut 4 bases from V and 3 bases from J; bases unmatched to any gene: 4. This CDR3 region has 15 residues. CDR3 sequence: CASSPPSGRTDTQYF. For the CDR3, the DNA is TGCGCCAGCAGCCCTCCTAGCGGGAGGACAGATACGCAGTATTTT.

The chain joins TRBV6-5 to TRBJ2-3; maybe TRBD1 (6 bases). Germline assignment: CDR1 MNHEY and CDR2 SVGAGI. The V end lost 6 bases, the J end lost 1 base, and 14 bases lay between the germline ends. The CDR3 contains 15 residues. The CDR3 nucleotides read TGTGCCAGCAGCCGCTCAGGGGCTGGCACAGATACGCAGTATTTT. This codes for CASSRSGAGTDTQYF.

The sample holds a few counts of this clone. The V call is TRBV5-1, the J call TRBJ2-5; unclear D gene. Between the trimmed V and J ends, which lost 0 bases and 2 bases, there was a span of 8 bases. The length of the CDR3 is 14 residues. Germline V gene data show CDR1 as SGHRS and CDR2 as YFSETQ. For the CDR3, the DNA is TGCGCCAGCAGCTTGGGTTTGATTCAAGAGACCCAGTACTTC. It is translated as CASSLGLIQETQYF.

The chain is built from TRBV19 and TRBJ2-7; D tentatively fits TRBD1 or TRBD2 (5 bases each). The CDR3 spans 15 residues. Trimming cost V 4 bases and J 2 bases, with 15 bases left between them. Germline V CDR1 and CDR2: LNHDA, SQIVND (reference sequence). The CDR3 bases are TGTGCCAGTAGTAGGGACCCCTCCGGACCCTACGAGCAGTACTTC. Protein: CASSRDPSGPYEQYF.

The sample holds one count of this clone. The V call is TRBV19, the J call TRBJ2-6; D is uncertain. The CDR3 loop spans 16 amino acids. CDR1 LNHDA and CDR2 SQIVND come from the germline V gene (reference sequence). Deletions cut 4 bases from V and 0 bases from J, with 10 bases between. The CDR3 loop is CASSTDATSGANVLTF. As DNA, the CDR3 is TGTGCCAGTAGTACGGACGCCACCTCTGGGGCCAACGTCCTGACTTTC.

The table lists this clone with a few counts. The rearrangement links TRBV19 to TRBJ2-2; D is uncertain. Germline CDR1 LNHDA, CDR2 SQIVND (reference sequence). The ends were cut back, 6 bases at V and 0 bases at J, with 5 bases in the middle. CDR3 size: 13 residues. As DNA, the CDR3 is TGTGCCAGTAGGGAGACGAACACCGGGGAGCTGTTTTTT. It yields the protein CASRETNTGELFF.